This TCR beta chain was captured by sequencing in a study of blood T cell repertoires in COVID-19. Study overall: T cells, B-cell-depleted T cells, or PBMCs provided the cDNA or gDNA that served as material.

Germline CDR1 MGHRA, CDR2 YSYEKL. Trimming took 6 bases from V and 7 from J; bases not matched to a gene: 7. The CDR3 contains 14 residues. This clone appeared a single time. Repertoires were generated with immunoSEQ multiplex PCR, while TCRdb's copy carries only in-frame clones and drops some. Here the sample spans about 340,000 clones, approximately 82% being singletons. This receptor was taken from a man aged 30 to 45 with active or convalescent COVID-19. The genes are TRBV4-1 and TRBJ1-4; 8 bases agree with TRBD1. Sequenced material: peripheral blood. In DNA form, the CDR3 reads TGCGCCAGCAGTCGTGACAGGGGTTCTGAAAAACTGTTTTTT. This encodes CASSRDRGSEKLFF.